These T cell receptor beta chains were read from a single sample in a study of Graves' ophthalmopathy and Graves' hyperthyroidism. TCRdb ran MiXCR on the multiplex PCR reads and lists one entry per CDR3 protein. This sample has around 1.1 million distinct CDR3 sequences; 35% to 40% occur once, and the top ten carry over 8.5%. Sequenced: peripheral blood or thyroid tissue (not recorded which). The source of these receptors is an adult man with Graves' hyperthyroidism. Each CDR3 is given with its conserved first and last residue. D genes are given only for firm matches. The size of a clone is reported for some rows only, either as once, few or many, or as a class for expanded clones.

CASSLLGRVNYGYTF TGTGCCAGCAGTTTATTGGGCAGGGTGAACTATGGCTACACCTTC TRBV12-3/TRBV12-4 . TRBJ1-2 .
CATSSSRLLYSPGANVLTF TGTGCCACCAGCAGTAGTAGACTCCTTTACAGCCCTGGGGCCAACGTCCTGACTTTC TRBV15 many TRBJ2-6 .
CATSREWAANALYEQYF TGTGCCACCAGCAGAGAGTGGGCCGCCAACGCACTCTACGAGCAGTACTTC TRBV15 few TRBJ2-7 .
CASSLRRRADTQYF TGTGCCAGCAGCTTACGGCGGAGGGCAGATACGCAGTATTTT TRBV13 . TRBJ2-3 .
CASSVGQMETQNSPLHF TGTGCCAGCAGTGTGGGACAAATGGAGACCCAGAATTCACCCCTCCACTTT TRBV2 . TRBJ1-6 .
CASSPSSAAYTGELFF TGTGCCAGTAGTCCGTCTAGCGCAGCTTACACCGGGGAGCTGTTTTTT TRBV19 . TRBJ2-2 .
CATSRDWGGRYEQYF TGTGCCACCAGCAGAGATTGGGGCGGTCGCTACGAGCAGTACTTC TRBV15 many TRBJ2-7 .
CATRMGDSNQPQHF TGTGCCACCCGAATGGGGGACAGCAATCAGCCCCAGCATTTT TRBV12-3/TRBV12-4 many TRBJ1-5 .
CASSLIPGAGTEAFF TGTGCCAGCAGCTTAATTCCGGGGGCCGGCACTGAAGCTTTCTTT TRBV7-3 many TRBJ1-1 .
CAISDLGRTSGRYEQYF TGTGCCATCAGTGACCTAGGGAGGACTAGCGGACGATACGAGCAGTACTTC TRBV10-3 . TRBJ2-7 TRBD2
CSARDLVLREGYEQYF TGCAGTGCTAGAGATCTTGTCTTGCGGGAGGGGTACGAGCAGTACTTC TRBV20-1 . TRBJ2-7 TRBD2
CASSLGTANSPLHF TGTGCCAGCAGCTTGGGGACAGCCAATTCACCCCTCCACTTT TRBV12-3/TRBV12-4 many TRBJ1-6 TRBD1
CASSIGDAYEQYF TGTGCCAGCAGCATCGGAGACGCCTACGAGCAGTACTTC TRBV5-6 . TRBJ2-7 .
CASSQDGGTSREQYF TGCGCCAGCAGCCAAGATGGGGGGACTAGCCGCGAGCAGTACTTC TRBV4-1 few TRBJ2-7 TRBD2
CSARDGEGFGEKLFF TGCAGTGCTAGAGATGGGGAGGGCTTTGGTGAAAAACTGTTTTTT TRBV20-1 few TRBJ1-4 .
CASSSTGASYF TGTGCCAGCAGTTCGACAGGGGCCTCGTACTTC TRBV2 many TRBJ2-5 TRBD1
CASSEARSGTSGNTIYF TGTGCCAGCAGTGAAGCCCGCTCCGGGACCTCTGGAAACACCATATATTTT TRBV25-1 . TRBJ1-3 .
CASSLSQGLSYEQYF TGTGCCAGCAGTTTATCCCAGGGACTCTCCTACGAGCAGTACTTC TRBV5-4 . TRBJ2-7 .
CAISGLGVNTEAFF TGTGCCATCAGTGGTTTAGGGGTGAACACTGAAGCTTTCTTT TRBV10-3 many TRBJ1-1 .
CASSPQPGTVGAFF TGTGCCAGCAGTCCCCAACCCGGGACAGTAGGAGCTTTCTTT TRBV12-3/TRBV12-4 . TRBJ1-1 TRBD1
CASRIEGSGTEAFF TGTGCCAGCAGGATCGAGGGCTCGGGCACTGAAGCTTTCTTT TRBV2 many TRBJ1-1 .
CASSYSPAWGYEQYF TGTGCCAGCAGTTACTCACCGGCATGGGGATACGAGCAGTACTTC TRBV10-3 . TRBJ2-7 .
CAGSELGGAAPSANYGYTF TGTGCCGGCAGTGAATTAGGGGGGGCAGCCCCGTCAGCTAACTATGGCTACACCTTC TRBV25-1 . TRBJ1-2 .
CASSPPGSLDEQYF TGTGCCAGCAGTCCCCCCGGGAGCTTGGACGAGCAGTACTTC TRBV10-3 . TRBJ2-7 .
CASSSRIQGNGYTF TGTGCCAGCAGCTCAAGAATTCAGGGTAATGGCTACACCTTC TRBV7-8 many TRBJ1-2 .
CASSSDRGRNSPLHF TGTGCCAGCAGCTCCGACAGGGGACGGAATTCACCCCTCCACTTT TRBV7-8 many TRBJ1-6 TRBD1
CATSGGQDSNQPQHF TGTGCCACCAGCGGGGGACAGGATAGCAATCAGCCCCAGCATTTT TRBV15 many TRBJ1-5 TRBD1
CASGTSQYF TGTGCCAGCGGCACGTCCCAGTACTTC TRBV27 . TRBJ2-5 .
CAWSTPGHNTGELFF TGTGCCTGGAGCACACCCGGACACAACACCGGGGAGCTGTTTTTT TRBV30 . TRBJ2-2 .
CASSDSGRGAGFDEQYF TGTGCCAGCAGTGATTCCGGGCGGGGGGCAGGGTTCGACGAGCAGTACTTC TRBV25-1 . TRBJ2-7 TRBD2
CASSGWNQGLENTEAFF TGTGCCAGCAGTGGTTGGAACCAGGGATTGGAGAACACTGAAGCTTTCTTT TRBV2 many TRBJ1-1 .
CATSRPGTGNSEQYF TGTGCCACCAGCAGGCCCGGGACAGGGAATAGCGAGCAGTACTTC TRBV15 . TRBJ2-7 TRBD1
CASSDNGEGGRTEAFF TGTGCCAGCAGTGATAATGGTGAGGGGGGTAGGACTGAAGCTTTCTTT TRBV7-8 . TRBJ1-1 .
CASIEGQAIPEAFF TGTGCCAGCATCGAGGGACAGGCTATCCCTGAAGCTTTCTTT TRBV7-8 . TRBJ1-1 TRBD1
CASSAGLAAETQYF TGTGCCAGCAGCGCGGGACTAGCAGCGGAGACCCAGTACTTC TRBV9 . TRBJ2-5 TRBD2
CASRTGRIGTEAFF TGTGCCAGCAGGACAGGGAGGATCGGGACTGAAGCTTTCTTC TRBV7-2 . TRBJ1-1 TRBD1
CASSATQDTEAFF TGTGCCAGCAGCGCAACACAGGACACTGAAGCTTTCTTT TRBV7-9 many TRBJ1-1 .
CSTDMGGEKLFF TGCAGCACGGACATGGGCGGTGAAAAACTGTTTTTT TRBV20-1 many TRBJ1-4 .
CAISKAERAEAFF TGTGCCATCAGTAAGGCCGAACGCGCTGAAGCTTTCTTT TRBV10-3 . TRBJ1-1 .
CSVGIGNYGYTF TGCAGCGTTGGTATAGGGAACTATGGCTACACCTTC TRBV29-1 many TRBJ1-2 .
CASSQGQVGYEQYF TGCGCCAGCAGCCAAGGTCAGGTCGGGTACGAGCAGTACTTC TRBV4-3 many TRBJ2-7 .
CASNRAQRIGELFF TGTGCCAGCAACCGGGCCCAGCGCATCGGGGAGCTGTTTTTT TRBV2 . TRBJ2-2 .
CASSRGFHYEQYF TGTGCCAGCAGCCGAGGGTTCCACTACGAGCAGTACTTC TRBV12-3/TRBV12-4 . TRBJ2-7 .
CASLTGWEKLFF TGTGCCAGCTTGACAGGGTGGGAAAAACTGTTTTTT TRBV6-1 . TRBJ1-4 TRBD1
CASSFLQRLNTEAFF TGTGCCAGTAGTTTCTTACAGCGACTTAACACTGAAGCTTTCTTT TRBV19 . TRBJ1-1 .
CSVEKGGETQYF TGCAGCGTTGAAAAAGGGGGGGAGACCCAGTACTTC TRBV29-1 many TRBJ2-5 .
CASSTRRAYEQYF TGTGCCAGCAGCACCCGGAGGGCCTACGAGCAGTACTTC TRBV25-1 . TRBJ2-7 .
CASNPCPPLSTSGSAETQYF TGTGCCAGCAACCCATGCCCCCCCCTATCGACTAGCGGGAGTGCAGAGACCCAGTACTTC TRBV25-1 . TRBJ2-5 TRBD2
CASSPGEANSPLHF TGCGCCAGCAGCCCCGGTGAAGCTAATTCACCCCTCCACTTT TRBV5-1 many TRBJ1-6 .
CASSFGGRKQETQYF TGCGCCAGCAGCTTCGGAGGCCGGAAACAAGAGACCCAGTACTTC TRBV5-1 . TRBJ2-5 .
CASSLIFRDRGHSPLHF TGTGCCAGCAGCTTGATTTTCCGGGACAGGGGCCATTCACCCCTCCACTTT TRBV5-6 . TRBJ1-6 TRBD1
CASSFPDRTSGSPLHF TGTGCCAGCAGCTTCCCGGACAGGACAAGTGGTTCACCCCTCCACTTT TRBV11-2 . TRBJ1-6 TRBD1
CASSARTGADEKLFF TGTGCCAGCAGTGCCAGGACAGGGGCAGATGAAAAACTGTTTTTT TRBV6-6 few TRBJ1-4 TRBD1
CASSSGQVSQPQHF TGTGCCAGCAGTTCCGGACAGGTGAGTCAGCCCCAGCATTTT TRBV28 few TRBJ1-5 TRBD1
CSARHASGGFAEVFF TGCAGTGCTAGACACGCATCAGGGGGGTTTGCCGAAGTTTTCTTT TRBV20-1 . TRBJ1-1 TRBD1
CASSLAGLSAGPQHF TGTGCCAGCAGCTTAGCGGGCTTGAGCGCTGGGCCCCAGCATTTT TRBV7-9 many TRBJ1-5 .
CASTSGGTWETQYF TGTGCCAGCACTTCTGGCGGGACGTGGGAGACCCAGTACTTC TRBV2 . TRBJ2-5 .
CASSPRGTGTEAFF TGTGCCAGCAGCCCCCGTGGGACAGGGACTGAAGCTTTCTTT TRBV7-9 many TRBJ1-1 TRBD1
CASSFIGGGVLTQYF TGTGCCAGCAGCTTCATCGGGGGAGGGGTCCTCACCCAGTACTTC TRBV5-8 . TRBJ2-5 TRBD2
CASSPRGRGQEETQYF TGTGCCAGCAGCCCTAGGGGCAGAGGACAAGAAGAGACCCAGTACTTC TRBV7-9 . TRBJ2-5 .